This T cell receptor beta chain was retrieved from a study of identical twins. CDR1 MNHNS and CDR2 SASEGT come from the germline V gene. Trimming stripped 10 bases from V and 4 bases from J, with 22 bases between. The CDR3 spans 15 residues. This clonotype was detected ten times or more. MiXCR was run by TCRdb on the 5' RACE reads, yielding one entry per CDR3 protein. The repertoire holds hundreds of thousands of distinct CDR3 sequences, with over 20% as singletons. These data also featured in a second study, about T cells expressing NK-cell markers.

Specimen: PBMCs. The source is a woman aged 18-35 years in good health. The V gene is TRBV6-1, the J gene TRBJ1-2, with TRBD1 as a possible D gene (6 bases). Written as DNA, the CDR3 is TGTGCCACCGCCTCCAAGGGGGGGGAGTCCTATGGCTACACCTTC. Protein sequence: CATASKGGESYGYTF.